These 20 T cell receptor beta chains share one sample of origin, sequenced in a study of T cells in Graves' hyperthyroidism and ophthalmopathy (dated by TCRdb to 2018 to 2020). Receptor amplification or capture employed multiplex PCR. TCRdb lists the instrument as Illumina HiSeq 2000. TCR beta CDR3 regions were amplified from RNA transcripts. The first round of RT-PCR for the TCR CDR3 was performed with the HTBI primer set and the Qiagen OneStep RT-PCR kit. TCRdb reanalyzed the raw reads on its own, using fastp at Q25 for trimming and MiXCR for clone calling, and kept in-frame beta chains. Each CDR3 protein appears once, grouped with its most common genes and DNA. For this sample there are roughly 350,000 distinct CDR3 sequences; roughly 15% appear just once. About 19% of the sample belongs to the ten largest clones. The sample taken for sequencing was blood. These receptors came from a woman between 25 and 40 years old with Graves' ophthalmopathy.

Ten or more counts support this clonotype. This rearrangement joins TRBV30 to TRBJ1-1; D possibly corresponds to TRBD1 (6 bases). The CDR3 length is 15 residues. The ends were cut back, 7 bases at V and 0 bases at J, with 18 bases in the middle. CDR1 is GTSNPN, CDR2 SVGIG, per germline (reference sequence). CDR3 DNA: TGTGCCTTCATCCCGGGGGGGCGGGTGAACACTGAAGCTTTCTTT. It is translated as CAFIPGGRVNTEAFF.

This clonotype was seen repeatedly, ten times or more. This chain joins TRBV20-1 and TRBJ2-1; D possibly corresponds to TRBD2 (6 bases). Germline V gives CDR1 DFQATT, CDR2 SNEGSKA (reference sequence). This CDR3 has 14 residues. The V end lost 1 base, the J end lost 7 bases, and 14 bases lay between the germline ends. Here the CDR3 reads CSARVGGMRNEQFF. DNA for the CDR3: TGCAGTGCTAGAGTTGGGGGGATGAGGAATGAGCAGTTCTTC.

The CDR3 region is CATSNRDRWNQPQHF. The CDR3 DNA sequence: TGTGCCACCAGCAACCGGGACAGGTGGAATCAGCCCCAGCATTTT. V usage is TRBV15 and J usage is TRBJ1-5, with 8 nucleotides matching TRBD1. CDR1 is LNHNV and CDR2 is YYDKDF in the germline V gene (reference sequence). J lost 4 bases, V lost 4 bases, and 6 bases had no gene match. The CDR3 sequence is 15 residues long.

As regards this clonotype: The germline gene is not matched at one end of the junction; a read error may be the cause. CDR3 loop: CASSQDRARGRAF. In nucleotides, the CDR3 is TGCGCCAGCAGCCAAGATAGGGCCAGGGGGCGCGCCTTC. The V gene is TRBV4-1, the J gene TRBJ1-2, with 8 nucleotides matching TRBD1. Germline V gene sequence: CDR1 MGHRA, CDR2 YSYEKL. The CDR3 is made up of 13 amino acids.

This clonotype has a count of ten or more. This rearrangement joins TRBV20-1 to TRBJ2-1; no definite D call. CDR1 is DFQATT and CDR2 is SNEGSKA in the germline V gene (reference sequence). Trimming removed 3 bases from V and 9 bases from J, with 15 bases in between. The CDR3 consists of 13 residues. Here the CDR3 DNA reads TGCAGTGCTAGCGATTTTGGGGTGACTGAGCAGTTCTTC. Amino acids: CSASDFGVTEQFF.

This clonotype showed up just a few times. This may arise from a read error, as a much more abundant clone is one base away. This chain links TRBV20-1 with TRBJ2-5; tentative D call: TRBD2 (7 bases). The CDR3 runs 15 residues. The V gene's germline CDR1 is DFQATT and CDR2 SNEGSKA (reference sequence). The CDR3 reads CSARDEGGDQGTQYF. The CDR3 region has the DNA TGCAGTGCTAGAGATGAGGGGGGGGACCAAGGGACCCAGTACTTC.

This clonotype was detected many times. J is TRBJ2-1 and V is TRBV5-1, with TRBD1 matching 8 bases. The J segment lost 2 bases and the V segment lost 0 bases, leaving 4 bases of the junction unmatched. Germline V gives CDR1 SGHRS, CDR2 YFSETQ. CDR3 length: 16 amino acids. The CDR3 here is CASSLEPRGPYNEQFF. CDR3 in DNA: TGCGCCAGCAGCTTGGAACCCAGGGGGCCCTACAATGAGCAGTTCTTC. The full variable domain, in which reference TRBV5-1 and TRBJ2-1 provide the parts outside the CDR3, is KAGVTQTPRYLIKTRGQQVTLSCSPISGHRSVSWYQQTPGQGLQFLFEYFSETQRNKGNFPGRFSGRQFSNSRSEMNVSTLELGDSALYLCASSLEPRGPYNEQFFGPGTRLTVL.

Many counts were recorded for this clonotype. The chain combines TRBV28 with TRBJ1-5, with D uncertain. CDR3 size: 15 residues. Per germline, CDR1 MDHEN and CDR2 SYDVKM. The germline V and J ends were trimmed by 6 bases and 2 bases, with 14 bases remaining between them. In nucleotides, the CDR3 is TGTGCCAGCAGACCCACGCGGGTAGGCAATCAGCCCCAGCATTTT. This translates into CASRPTRVGNQPQHF.

This clonotype was counted many times. This chain uses TRBV27 with TRBJ1-2, with no clear D. The CDR3 is 15 residues long. Germline CDR1 reads MNHEY; CDR2 reads SMNVEV (reference sequence). V lost 5 bases to trimming and J lost 0 bases, with 13 bases between them. The CDR3 is CASSPSGQSNYGYTF. Written as DNA, the CDR3 is TGTGCCAGCAGTCCCTCCGGCCAGTCTAACTATGGCTACACCTTC.

This clonotype was counted ten times or more. This rearrangement joins TRBV20-1 to TRBJ1-4; the D gene is possibly TRBD1 (5 bases). Trimming stripped 4 bases from V and 0 bases from J, with 12 bases between. The length of the CDR3 is 15 residues. From germline, CDR1 is DFQATT and CDR2 SNEGSKA (reference sequence). The CDR3 DNA sequence: TGCAGTGCTAAGGATGGGGGAGCAACTAATGAAAAACTGTTTTTT. Translated: CSAKDGGATNEKLFF.

This clonotype was observed at least ten times. The V and J genes are TRBV20-1 and TRBJ2-3, with 14 nucleotides matching TRBD2. V shed 6 bases and J 9 bases; nucleotides not matched to a gene: 14. The CDR3 has 16 amino acids. Germline CDR1 is DFQATT and CDR2 is SNEGSKA (reference sequence). CDR3 protein: CSANRWTSGGPRTQYF. In DNA form, the CDR3 reads TGCAGTGCCAATCGCTGGACTAGCGGGGGGCCTCGAACGCAGTATTTT.

This clonotype came up many times. The V gene is TRBV3-1, the J gene TRBJ2-3, with D perhaps matching TRBD1 (6 bases). CDR1 is LGHDT, CDR2 YNNKEL, per germline (reference sequence). Trimming cost V 2 bases and J 2 bases, with 14 bases left between them. The CDR3 consists of 16 residues. The CDR3 protein is CASSQLGTNPTDTQYF. CDR3 nucleotide sequence: TGTGCCAGCAGCCAATTGGGGACAAACCCCACAGATACGCAGTATTTT.

This clonotype showed up many times. The V call is TRBV6-1, the J call TRBJ2-5; 11 bases are a match to TRBD2. The CDR3 runs to 14 residues. V lost 9 bases, J lost 3 bases, and 6 bases stayed unmatched. Germline assignment: CDR1 MNHNS and CDR2 SASEGT. CDR3 DNA: TGTGCCAGTAGGGGGACTAGCGGAGAAGAGACCCAGTACTTC. It yields the protein CASRGTSGEETQYF.

The chain employs TRBV6-5 and TRBJ1-1, with D perhaps matching TRBD1 (6 bases). The V end was cut by 3 bases, the J end by 3 bases, with 11 bases between. This CDR3 comprises 14 residues. Per the germline V gene, CDR1 is MNHEY and CDR2 is SVGAGI. In DNA form, the CDR3 reads TGTGCCAGCAGTTATAGGGGGAGGGACACTGAAGCTTTCTTT. Its translation: CASSYRGRDTEAFF.

This chain connects TRBV30 to TRBJ1-2; D unclear. Germline V lookup: CDR1 GTSNPN, CDR2 SVGIG (reference sequence). The CDR3 runs 14 residues. The V gene lost 4 bases and the J gene lost 0 bases, with 12 bases spanning the gap. The CDR3: CAWMRPGANYGYTF. The CDR3 region has the DNA TGTGCCTGGATGCGGCCAGGAGCTAACTATGGCTACACCTTC.

This clonotype was detected many times. The chain couples TRBV28 to TRBJ1-3; D gene unclear. Trimming pared 3 bases from V and 3 bases from J, leaving 6 bases between. Germline CDR1 MDHEN, CDR2 SYDVKM. This CDR3 has 13 amino acids. In DNA, the CDR3 is TGTGCCAGCAGTTTTGGGGTTGGAAACACCATATATTTT. Amino acids: CASSFGVGNTIYF.

This clonotype was seen at least ten times. The genes are TRBV3-1 and TRBJ2-5, with a tentative D call TRBD2 (6 bases). Trimming removed 4 bases from V and 4 bases from J, with 13 bases in between. This CDR3 is built from 14 residues. The germline CDR1 and CDR2 sequences are LGHDT and YNNKEL (reference sequence). The CDR3 reads CASSRPGRRETQYF. The CDR3 DNA reads as TGTGCCAGCAGCCGTCCAGGGAGGAGAGAGACCCAGTACTTC.

This clonotype has just a few counts. The gene calls are TRBV7-3 and TRBJ1-2; weak D call: TRBD1 (6 bases). The length of the CDR3 is 13 residues. CDR1 and CDR2 from the germline V gene are SGHTA and FQGTGA. V was trimmed by 5 bases and J by 7 bases, leaving 14 bases between them. Here the CDR3 reads CASSLDRFGGYTF. The CDR3 nucleotides are TGTGCCAGCAGCCTCGACAGGTTCGGTGGCTACACCTTC.

In its sample, this clonotype was seen many times. V and J are TRBV12-3 or TRBV12-4 and TRBJ2-3, with 12 bases identical to TRBD2. The CDR3 spans 16 residues. With 7 bases clipped from V and 0 bases from J, the junction kept 5 bases outside the gene matches. The CDR3 is CASTLGLAGSTDTQYF. CDR3 bases: TGTGCCAGCACACTAGGACTAGCGGGGAGCACAGATACGCAGTATTTT.

This clonotype has a count of ten or more. The chain employs TRBV2 and TRBJ2-7; D unclear. The CDR3 has 12 residues. Looked up from germline, CDR1 is SNHLY and CDR2 is FYNNEI. V shed 7 bases and J shed 3 bases, with 10 bases lying between them. As DNA, the CDR3 is TGTGCCAGCAAGGGAAGTATCTACGAGCAGTACTTC. The encoded protein is CASKGSIYEQYF. The entire variable domain, with the rest obtained from reference TRBV2 and TRBJ2-7, is as follows: EPEVTQTPSHQVTQMGQEVILRCVPISNHLYFYWYRQILGQKVEFLVSFYNNEISEKSEIFDDQFSVERPDGSNFTLKIRSTKLEDSAMYFCASKGSIYEQYFGPGTRLTVT.